Each of the 21 T cell receptor beta chains below was sequenced from the same sample in a study of blood T cell repertoires in COVID-19. The repertoire was sequenced with immunoSEQ multiplex PCR; TCRdb's copy has only in-frame clones and lacks some. The sample lists over 45,000 clones; 91% were seen once. The specimen was peripheral blood. These receptors were obtained from a human donor in a cohort sampled during active COVID-19.

This chain joins TRBV9 and TRBJ2-7; 7 positions match TRBD2. Germline CDR1 SGDLS, CDR2 YYNGEE. The length of the CDR3 is 15 residues. The trim removed 0 bases at V and 2 bases at J, leaving 5 bases unmatched. CDR3: CASSVDGRGPYEQYF. The DNA for the CDR3 is TGTGCCAGCAGCGTAGATGGGAGGGGTCCCTACGAGCAGTACTTC.

This clone was counted once. This chain uses TRBV5-4 with TRBJ1-1, with TRBD1 matching over 9 bases. The V and J ends lost 3 bases and 3 bases, in that order; junction bases with no gene match: 9. CDR3 length: 16 residues. In germline, CDR1 is SGHNT, CDR2 YYREEE (reference sequence). CDR3 sequence: CASSSGTGYGDTEAFF. The CDR3 DNA reads TGTGCCAGCAGCTCCGGGACAGGGTACGGCGACACTGAAGCTTTCTTT.

The gene calls are TRBV5-1 and TRBJ2-1, with a weak D call TRBD2 (6 bases). The germline V gene has CDR1 SGHRS and CDR2 YFSETQ. The CDR3 runs to 16 residues. The V and J ends lost 3 bases and 4 bases respectively, with 17 bases between them. CDR3 sequence reads: CASSSRDSAPYNEQFF. CDR3 nucleotide sequence: TGCGCCAGCAGCTCCCGGGACTCCGCCCCGTACAATGAGCAGTTCTTC.

This clone was seen a single time. The chain links TRBV6-6 to TRBJ1-2; 11 bases fit TRBD1. Trimming took 6 bases from V and 8 from J; bases not matched to a gene: 8. The CDR3 consists of 14 residues. Germline V gene lookup returns CDR1 MNHNY and CDR2 SVGAGI (reference sequence). This chain's CDR3 is CASSPGQGAKGYTF. CDR3 DNA: TGTGCCAGCAGCCCCGGACAGGGGGCTAAGGGCTACACCTTC.

The chain joins TRBV4-1 to TRBJ2-7; D is unclear. The V end was cut by 0 bases, the J end by 12 bases, with 12 bases between. The CDR3 runs to 12 residues. Germline loops: CDR1 MGHRA, CDR2 YSYEKL. CDR3 nucleotide sequence: TGCGCCAGCAGCCAAGATCGGTTGTATATGTACTTC. This sequence encodes CASSQDRLYMYF.

The J gene is TRBJ2-5, the V gene TRBV15, with a weak D call TRBD2 (5 bases). The CDR3 runs to 16 residues. The V end was cut by 1 base, the J end by 1 base, with 13 bases between. Germline CDR1 is LNHNV and CDR2 is YYDKDF (reference sequence). CDR3 DNA: TGTGCCACCAGCAGAGCCGACACCGGGATCCAAGAGACCCAGTACTTC. Translation gives CATSRADTGIQETQYF.

The chain carries TRBV27 and TRBJ2-1; D gene ambiguous. The length of the CDR3 is 15 residues. Trimming stripped 4 bases from V and 0 bases from J, with 10 bases between. In germline, CDR1 is MNHEY, CDR2 SMNVEV (reference sequence). The CDR3 loop is CASSWVHSSYNEQFF. In DNA form, the CDR3 reads TGTGCCAGCAGTTGGGTCCACAGCTCCTACAATGAGCAGTTCTTC.

This chain uses TRBV9 with TRBJ2-5; possible D gene TRBD2, 6 bases. There are 14 residues in the CDR3. Looked up from germline, CDR1 is SGDLS and CDR2 is YYNGEE. V dropped 3 bases and J dropped 1 base, with 10 bases sitting between them. DNA for the CDR3: TGTGCCAGCAGCGGCACTAGCTCCCAAGAGACCCAGTACTTC. It translates to CASSGTSSQETQYF.

This chain links TRBV5-1 with TRBJ2-1, with D possibly matching TRBD1 (6 bases). Germline V lookup: CDR1 SGHRS, CDR2 YFSETQ. The CDR3 is 15 amino acids. V lost 1 base and J lost 0, with 8 bases in between. The CDR3 spells CASSLTGNSYNEQFF. The CDR3 nucleotides are TGCGCCAGCAGCTTGACAGGGAACTCCTACAATGAGCAGTTCTTC.

V usage is TRBV28 and J usage is TRBJ2-5; 7 bases fit TRBD1. Trimming cost V 10 bases and J 6 bases; bases outside gene matches: 8. Germline CDR1 and CDR2: MDHEN and SYDVKM. The CDR3 is 12 residues long. DNA of the CDR3: TGTGCCACCCACAGGGGCGGTAAGACCCAGTACTTC. Its protein product is CATHRGGKTQYF.

V is TRBV7-9 and J is TRBJ1-5; perhaps TRBD1 as D (5 bases). The CDR3 has 15 amino acids. The germline V gene encodes CDR1 SEHNR and CDR2 FQNEAQ (reference sequence). V was trimmed by 3 bases and J by 2 bases, leaving 11 bases between them. CDR3 loop: CASSLSGPGNQPQHF. The CDR3 DNA follows: TGTGCCAGCAGCTTGTCAGGGCCTGGCAATCAGCCCCAGCATTTT.

This chain joins TRBV5-4 and TRBJ1-4; 9 bases are shared with TRBD1. CDR3 length equals 14 residues. V was pared by 5 bases and J by 6 bases, with 5 bases of the junction left unmatched. Germline assignment: CDR1 SGHNT and CDR2 YYREEE (reference sequence). DNA for the CDR3: TGTGCCAGCAGTCGGACAGGGGAGTATGAAAAACTGTTTTTT. Translating gives CASSRTGEYEKLFF.

The rearrangement links TRBV4-3 to TRBJ1-2; no reliable D call. CDR1 and CDR2 (germline): LGHNA, YSLEER. Trimming shortened V by 0 bases and J by 1 base, and 3 bases separated the two germline ends. The CDR3 is 13 residues long. Written as DNA, the CDR3 is TGCGCCAGCAGCCAAGACGGTAACTATGGCTACACCTTC. It encodes CASSQDGNYGYTF.

The V gene is TRBV6-6, the J gene TRBJ2-1, with unresolved D. CDR1 and CDR2 from the germline V gene are MNHNY and SVGAGI (reference sequence). CDR3 length: 13 amino acids. V was trimmed by 0 bases and J by 10 bases, leaving 10 bases between them. In DNA form, the CDR3 reads TGTGCCAGCAGTTACTCGCAGGTGACAGAGCAGTTCTTC. Its protein is CASSYSQVTEQFF.

This sequence joins TRBV5-3 and TRBJ2-3; 8 positions agree with TRBD1. TRBV5-3 is assigned to the ORF class and has an uncertain function. The CDR3 runs 16 residues. V lost 4 bases to trimming and J lost 5 bases; unmatched junction nucleotides: 12. DNA for the CDR3: TGTGCCAGAAGCCGGTACACAGGGGGTTTGGAAGATACGCAGTATTTT. The encoded protein is CARSRYTGGLEDTQYF.

The rearrangement links TRBV7-2 to TRBJ1-2, with 8 nucleotides matching TRBD1. Germline values: CDR1 SGHTA, CDR2 FQGNSA. The length of the CDR3 is 14 residues. Trimming removed 1 base from V and 7 bases from J; junction bases left unmatched: 5. The CDR3 sequence: CASSLGTGNRGYTF. CDR3 DNA: TGTGCCAGCAGCTTAGGGACAGGGAATCGTGGCTACACCTTC.

The rearrangement uses TRBV15 and TRBJ1-2; 9 positions match TRBD1. The CDR3 contains 18 residues. V shed 2 bases, J shed 7 bases, and the junction held 17 bases outside the gene matches. CDR1 LNHNV and CDR2 YYDKDF come from the germline V gene (reference sequence). The chain's CDR3 is CATSRSPPRNRGRVGYTF. Written as DNA, the CDR3 is TGTGCCACCAGCAGAAGCCCCCCCAGGAACAGGGGGCGGGTTGGCTACACCTTC.

The gene calls are TRBV3-1 (or the pseudogene TRBV3-2) and TRBJ1-3; D gene unclear. Germline V gene data show CDR1 as LGHDT and CDR2 as YNNKEL (reference sequence). This CDR3 contains 14 residues. Trimming shortened V by 0 bases and J by 1 base, and 4 bases separated the two germline ends. CDR3 sequence (DNA): TGTGCCAGCAGCCAAGATCCATCTGGAAACACCATATATTTT. Translation: CASSQDPSGNTIYF.

The rearrangement links TRBV6-2 or TRBV6-3 to TRBJ2-1; D is unclear. This CDR3 region has 17 residues. The ends were cut back, 2 bases at V and 5 bases at J, with 19 bases in the middle. Germline loops: CDR1 MNHEY, CDR2 SVGEGT. The CDR3 is CASSYPKIGAAHNEQFF. CDR3 coding DNA: TGTGCCAGCAGTTACCCTAAAATAGGTGCGGCCCACAATGAGCAGTTCTTC.

This chain links TRBV4-1 with TRBJ2-5; TRBD2 is a possible D gene (7 bases). This CDR3 spans 16 amino acids. The germline V gene encodes CDR1 MGHRA and CDR2 YSYEKL. Deletions cut 2 bases from V and 4 bases from J, with 17 bases between. CDR3 DNA: TGCGCCAGCAGCCAAATAGGGGGGGGGCTAAGAGAGACCCAGTACTTC. Translating gives CASSQIGGGLRETQYF.

This clone was counted between two and nine times. The CDR3 coding sequence is TGTGCCAGCTCAATAGATCCTAGCACTGAAGCTTTCTTT. Translation gives CASSIDPSTEAFF. V is TRBV18 and J is TRBJ1-1; D call uncertain. Germline values: CDR1 KGHSH, CDR2 LQKENI. Trimming shortened V by 5 bases and J by 4 bases, and 11 bases separated the two germline ends. CDR3 size: 13 residues.